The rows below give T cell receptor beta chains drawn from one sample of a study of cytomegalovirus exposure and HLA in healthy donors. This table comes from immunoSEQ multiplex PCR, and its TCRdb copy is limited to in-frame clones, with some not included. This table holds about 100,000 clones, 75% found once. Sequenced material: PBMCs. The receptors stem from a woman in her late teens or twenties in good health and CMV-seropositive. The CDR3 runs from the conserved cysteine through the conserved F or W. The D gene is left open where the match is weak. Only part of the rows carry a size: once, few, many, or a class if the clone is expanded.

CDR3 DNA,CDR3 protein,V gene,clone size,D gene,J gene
TGTGCCAGTAGTCCTCCGAGTTACGAGCAGTACTTC,CASSPPSYEQYF,TRBV19,-,-,TRBJ2-7
TGTGCCAGCAGTTATGAAGCGGGAGGTTCCTACGAGCAGTACTTC,CASSYEAGGSYEQYF,TRBV6-5,few,TRBD2,TRBJ2-7
TGCAGCGTTGTAGACCGGACAGGGGTTTTTGGCTACACCTTT,CSVVDRTGVFGYTF,TRBV29-1,-,TRBD1,TRBJ1-2
TGTGCCAGCAGCTTAACGGTACAGGGGTCCGGGGAGCTGTTTTTT,CASSLTVQGSGELFF,TRBV7-3,-,TRBD1,TRBJ2-2
TGTGCTAGCAGCCCGGGACTGGGAAGGCTGGAGACCCAGTACTTC,CASSPGLGRLETQYF,TRBV7-7,few,-,TRBJ2-5
TGTGCCAGCAGAGGACAGGGTTCCGCCACTAATGAAAAACTGTTTTTT,CASRGQGSATNEKLFF,TRBV2,-,TRBD1,TRBJ1-4
TGCGCCAGCAGCCAGCTAGCGGAAGTGTACAATGAGCAGTTCTTC,CASSQLAEVYNEQFF,TRBV4-3,-,TRBD2,TRBJ2-1
TGTGCCAGCAGTTACTACCTAGCGGGGGGGGAAGATACGCAGTATTTT,CASSYYLAGGEDTQYF,TRBV6-5,-,TRBD2,TRBJ2-3
TGCGCCAGCAGCCTCATAGGGGGGGACAATGAGCAGTTCTTC,CASSLIGGDNEQFF,TRBV4-3,-,-,TRBJ2-1
TGTGCCAGCAGCAAAGGGGGCAGGGCGACCTCTGGGGCCAACGTCCTGACTTTC,CASSKGGRATSGANVLTF,TRBV21-1,-,-,TRBJ2-6
TGTGCCAGCAGTTTATTGGGTCAGGGAGGGAACACCGGGGAGCTGTTTTTT,CASSLLGQGGNTGELFF,TRBV27,-,-,TRBJ2-2
TGTGCCATAGACTGGGGGACTAGAACAGATACGCAGTATTTT,CAIDWGTRTDTQYF,TRBV7-2,-,TRBD2,TRBJ2-3
TGTGCCAGCAGTTTACCCTCACTAGCGGGACTAAGTGCTGAGCAGTTCTTC,CASSLPSLAGLSAEQFF,TRBV28,-,TRBD2,TRBJ2-1
TGTGCCAGCAGCTTAGATCAGAAACAGGCCTATGGCTACACCTTC,CASSLDQKQAYGYTF,TRBV11-3,-,-,TRBJ1-2
TGTGCCTGGAGGACTGCGGCGAACACTGAAGCTTTCTTT,CAWRTAANTEAFF,TRBV30,-,-,TRBJ1-1
TGTGCCATCAGATCACGGGAGGGCACAGATACGCAGTATTTT,CAIRSREGTDTQYF,TRBV10-3,-,TRBD2,TRBJ2-3
TGTGCCAGCTCCTTGCTAGCCGAGGGCAATGAGCAGTTCTTC,CASSLLAEGNEQFF,TRBV28,-,-,TRBJ2-1
TGCGCCAGCAGCTCGGGACTAGCGGGAAGGGCAGATACGCAGTATTTT,CASSSGLAGRADTQYF,TRBV5-1,-,TRBD2,TRBJ2-3
TGCGCCAGCAGCCACCGACACCCTTGGGACACGTTCACAGATACGCAGTATTTT,CASSHRHPWDTFTDTQYF,TRBV4-1,-,-,TRBJ2-3
TGTGCCAGCAGCTCCCGGGACGGACTAAGCTCTGGAAACACCATATATTTT,CASSSRDGLSSGNTIYF,TRBV7-6,once,-,TRBJ1-3
TGTGCCAGTACCCGGCCCACGGGGGGCAGGTGGACCGGGGAGCTGTTTTTT,CASTRPTGGRWTGELFF,TRBV19,-,-,TRBJ2-2
TGTGCCAGCAGTTTATATTCGGGGGTAGAGCAGTTCTTC,CASSLYSGVEQFF,TRBV27,-,-,TRBJ2-1
TGTGCCAGCAGCTTAGGTCCCGGGGACACTGAAGCTTTCTTT,CASSLGPGDTEAFF,TRBV7-8,-,-,TRBJ1-1
TGTGCCTGGACCCTCGGAGCGAAGAGTGGGGCTAGCACAGATACGCAGTATTTT,CAWTLGAKSGASTDTQYF,TRBV30,once,-,TRBJ2-3
TGTGCCAGCAGTCAAGGGGGTTCCGGGGAGCTGTTTTTT,CASSQGGSGELFF,TRBV7-2,-,-,TRBJ2-2
TGTGCCAGCAGCCAAGAGGGGACTAGCGGGATGAATGAGCAGTTCTTC,CASSQEGTSGMNEQFF,TRBV4-2,-,TRBD2,TRBJ2-1
TGTGCCAGCAGCCCCAACATTCAAGAGACCCAGTACTTC,CASSPNIQETQYF,TRBV7-9,-,-,TRBJ2-5
TGTGCCTGGAGGCGGGACAGGGGAAATTCACCCCTCCACTTT,CAWRRDRGNSPLHF,TRBV30,-,TRBD1,TRBJ1-6
TGTGCCAGCAGTGGACAGGGTTGGACCGGGGAGCTGTTTTTT,CASSGQGWTGELFF,TRBV27,-,TRBD1,TRBJ2-2
TGTGCCAGCAGGGCGGGGACGGACTATGGCTACACCTTC,CASRAGTDYGYTF,TRBV6-1,few,-,TRBJ1-2
TGTGCCAGCAGCTTACAGACAGGGCGGGGCACCGGGGAGCTGTTTTTT,CASSLQTGRGTGELFF,TRBV7-2,-,-,TRBJ2-2
TGTGCCAGCAGCCCCAGCCAGGCCTACGAGCAGTACTTC,CASSPSQAYEQYF,TRBV7-9,-,-,TRBJ2-7
TGTGCCAGCAGCCTGAACACCGGGGAGCTGTTTTTT,CASSLNTGELFF,TRBV7-6,-,-,TRBJ2-2
TGTGCCAGCAGTTACTATGTTCGGGGGGAGGGTGAAGCTTTCTTT,CASSYYVRGEGEAFF,TRBV6-6,-,-,TRBJ1-1
TGTGCAACCGGGACAGGCACAGATACGCAGTATTTT,CATGTGTDTQYF,TRBV7-8,-,TRBD1,TRBJ2-3
TGTGCCAGCAGCTTTTTAGGGACTAAGACCTACGAGCAGTACTTC,CASSFLGTKTYEQYF,TRBV5-4,-,TRBD2,TRBJ2-7